This T cell receptor (beta chain) emerged from a study of vaccination effects on CD4 cells after COVID-19. A note on this clone: Its target is not known.

V was clipped by 6 bases and J by 2 bases; unmatched bases: 3. CDR3 length: 15 residues. Germline V lookup: CDR1 LNHDA, CDR2 SQIVND (reference sequence). Cells that had been cultured for ten to eleven days were the source of isolated CD4+ T cells. Only in-frame clones appear in the TCRdb table, and some are missing; sequencing was by immunoSEQ multiplex PCR. The data show more than 45,000 clones, 65% to 80% seen once. The chain combines TRBV19 with TRBJ1-4; 10 bases map to TRBD1. Sequencing was performed on CD4+ T cells from PBMCs cultured without peptide, taken before COVID-19 vaccination. This clonotype was obtained from a human donor who received a COVID-19 vaccine. The CDR3 region has the DNA TGTGCCAGTAGAAGACAGGGGGCCACTAATGAAAAACTGTTTTTT. Translation gives CASRRQGATNEKLFF.